These 26 T cell receptor beta chains came from one sample sequenced in a study of T cells in Graves' hyperthyroidism and ophthalmopathy. Template material for amplifying TCR beta CDR3 regions consisted of RNA transcripts. First-round RT-PCR of the TCR CDR3 relied on the HTBI primer set. TCRdb independently ran MiXCR on the multiplex PCR reads; one entry per CDR3 protein. This sample has 300,000 to 400,000 distinct CDR3 sequences, with roughly 13% found just once. The sequenced sample consisted of blood. The receptor source for this set is a woman under 30 with Graves' hyperthyroidism.

The V call is TRBV3-1, the J call TRBJ1-1; 7 nucleotides line up with TRBD1. V shed 8 bases, J shed 5 bases, and the junction held 5 bases outside the gene matches. CDR1 is LGHDT, CDR2 YNNKEL, per germline (reference sequence). The length of the CDR3 is 12 residues. The chain's CDR3 is CASGTAGTEAFF. The DNA of the CDR3 is TGTGCCAGCGGGACAGCCGGAACTGAAGCTTTCTTT.

Ten or more counts support this clonotype. The chain is built from TRBV19 and TRBJ2-5, with 8 nucleotides matching TRBD1. This CDR3 spans 14 amino acids. The J segment lost 4 bases and the V segment lost 1 base, leaving 2 bases of the junction unmatched. Germline loops: CDR1 LNHDA, CDR2 SQIVND (reference sequence). CDR3: CASSIGGTGETQYF. CDR3 DNA sequence: TGTGCCAGTAGTATAGGTGGGACAGGAGAGACCCAGTACTTC.

V is TRBV12-3 or TRBV12-4 and J is TRBJ1-5, with a possible D match to TRBD1 (5 bases). The CDR3 extends over 16 amino acids. The V gene lost 7 bases and the J gene lost 5 bases, with 21 bases spanning the gap. The CDR3 reads CASTLGLAGGDQPQHF. The CDR3 DNA follows: TGTGCCAGCACCTTGGGACTAGCGGGGGGAGATCAGCCCCAGCATTTT.

This clonotype was seen at least ten times. V is TRBV5-1 and J is TRBJ2-3; D possibly corresponds to TRBD2 (5 bases). The CDR3 length is 12 residues. Germline assignment: CDR1 SGHRS and CDR2 YFSETQ. Trimming shortened V by 3 bases and J by 5 bases, and 7 bases separated the two germline ends. CDR3 protein: CASSWEKDTQYF. In nucleotides, the CDR3 is TGCGCCAGCAGCTGGGAGAAAGATACGCAGTATTTT.

This clonotype occurred many times. This chain links TRBV28 with TRBJ1-1; D might be TRBD1 (6 bases). Germline values: CDR1 MDHEN, CDR2 SYDVKM. V was clipped by 6 bases and J by 2 bases, with 13 bases between them. The CDR3 loop spans 14 amino acids. CDR3 sequence reads: CASRVGGHNTEAFF. The CDR3 coding sequence is TGTGCCAGCAGGGTAGGGGGTCACAACACTGAAGCTTTCTTT.

At least ten counts were recorded for this clonotype. V gene TRBV24-1 combines with J gene TRBJ2-1; 12 bases are shared with TRBD2. V gave up 4 bases and J gave up 8 bases; unmatched junction bases: 8. The CDR3 length is 16 residues. Per germline, CDR1 KGHDR and CDR2 SFDVKD. The CDR3 here is CATSDLTSGRTYEQFF. CDR3 sequence (DNA): TGTGCCACCAGTGACCTGACTAGCGGGAGAACCTATGAGCAGTTCTTC.

A word on this clonotype: A much larger clone sits a single nucleotide away, making a read error possible. The chain has TRBV7-2 and TRBJ2-4; possibly TRBD1 or TRBD2 for D (5 bases each). The CDR3 runs 11 residues. Per germline, CDR1 SGHTA and CDR2 FQGNSA. The CDR3 region is CVSSFRDVQYF. CDR3 nucleotides: TGTGTCAGCAGCTTTCGGGACGTACAGTACTTC.

This clonotype has a count of ten or more. V is TRBV20-1 and J is TRBJ1-1; no clear D gene. The CDR3 spans 10 residues. Germline values: CDR1 DFQATT, CDR2 SNEGSKA (reference sequence). V was trimmed by 3 bases and J by 5 bases, leaving 4 bases between them. CDR3 DNA: TGCAGTGCTAGCACGACTGAAGCTTTCTTT. Its protein product is CSASTTEAFF.

This clonotype occurred many times. The CDR3 DNA sequence: TGTGCCAGCAGTTACTCTTCCGTGAGGGAGCAGTACTTC. Translation: CASSYSSVREQYF. This sequence joins TRBV6-2 or TRBV6-3 and TRBJ2-7; D is unresolved. Trimming left V 0 bases short and J 7 bases short, with 10 bases between. Germline V gives CDR1 MNHEY, CDR2 SVGEGT. The CDR3 length is 13 residues.

This clonotype was seen many times. The V gene is TRBV28, the J gene TRBJ1-5, with 7 bases fitting TRBD1. The CDR3 has 15 amino acids. The J segment lost 7 bases and the V segment lost 3 bases, leaving 9 bases of the junction unmatched. Germline V CDR1 and CDR2: MDHEN, SYDVKM. The DNA of the CDR3 is TGTGCCAGCAGTTTCAAGGGGGCGCTTGGGCAGCCCCAGCATTTT. Translation: CASSFKGALGQPQHF.

This clonotype was detected ten times or more. The chain couples TRBV5-1 to TRBJ2-7, with 9 bases fitting TRBD1. Losses at the gene ends were 3 bases for V and 3 bases for J; bases not matched to a gene: 10. The germline CDR1 and CDR2 sequences are SGHRS and YFSETQ. The CDR3 has 16 residues. DNA for the CDR3: TGCGCCAGCAGCTCCTCCTTGGGGACAGGGAACTACGAGCAGTACTTC. Translation gives CASSSSLGTGNYEQYF.

The chain joins TRBV6-1 to TRBJ2-1; 9 positions agree with TRBD2. Germline trimming cut 4 bases from V and 7 bases from J; bases unmatched to any gene: 8. The CDR3 totals 15 residues. Germline assignment: CDR1 MNHNS and CDR2 SASEGT. CDR3 loop: CASSVSGGARNEQFF. CDR3 DNA sequence: TGTGCCAGCAGTGTTAGCGGGGGCGCTAGGAATGAGCAGTTCTTC.

This clonotype came up many times. The genes are TRBV20-1 and TRBJ1-1; D is uncertain. This CDR3 comprises 14 residues. Germline V gene data show CDR1 as DFQATT and CDR2 as SNEGSKA (reference sequence). V was trimmed by 2 bases and J by 1 base, leaving 11 bases between them. The CDR3 region has the DNA TGCAGTGCTAGAATCGGGTCCGGGAACACTGAAGCTTTCTTT. Translation gives CSARIGSGNTEAFF.

Only a few counts were recorded for this clonotype. The V call is TRBV14, the J call TRBJ2-2, with unresolved D. Looked up from germline, CDR1 is SGHDN and CDR2 is FVKESK. The CDR3 runs to 13 residues. V was cut by 1 base and J by 6 bases, with 6 bases left in between. The CDR3 nucleotides are TGTGCCAGCAGCCAAGGGTTCCCCGGGGAGCTGTTTTTT. Protein: CASSQGFPGELFF.

This clonotype was seen only once. The chain carries TRBV28 and TRBJ2-3; TRBD2 agrees at 13 bases. The trim removed 6 bases at V and 4 bases at J, leaving 10 bases unmatched. CDR1 is MDHEN, CDR2 SYDVKM, per germline. This CDR3 is 17 amino acids long. Written as DNA, the CDR3 is TGTGCCAGCAGAACCCACAGGACTAGCGGGAGCCCAGATACGCAGTATTTT. Translating it yields CASRTHRTSGSPDTQYF.

As regards this clonotype: A much larger clone sits a single nucleotide away, making a read error possible. Written as DNA, the CDR3 is TGTGCCAGCAGTTACGAAGTCTCCTATAATTCACCCCCCCACTTT. Translation: CASSYEVSYNSPPHF. The chain links TRBV6-5 to TRBJ1-6, with D hard to call. From germline, CDR1 is MNHEY and CDR2 SVGAGI. The CDR3 is 15 residues long.

This clonotype has at least ten counts. The rearrangement uses TRBV7-9 and TRBJ2-1; no clear D. Germline CDR1 is SEHNR and CDR2 is FQNEAQ (reference sequence). CDR3 size: 16 residues. Trimming removed 3 bases at V and 8 bases at J, with 20 bases between. The CDR3 DNA sequence: TGTGCCAGCAGCTTCTCAAGGATCAAATCGGGCGATGAGCAGTTCTTC. This sequence encodes CASSFSRIKSGDEQFF. Full variable domain (rest looked up from reference TRBV7-9 and TRBJ2-1): DTGVSQNPRHKITKRGQNVTFRCDPISEHNRLYWYRQTLGQGPEFLTYFQNEAQLEKSRLLSDRFSAERPKGSFSTLEIQRTEQGDSAMYLCASSFSRIKSGDEQFFGPGTRLTVL.

Many counts were recorded for this clonotype. V gene TRBV20-1 combines with J gene TRBJ1-1; D is unclear. Trimming shortened V by 0 bases and J by 1 base, and 6 bases separated the two germline ends. From germline, CDR1 is DFQATT and CDR2 SNEGSKA (reference sequence). This CDR3 is 13 amino acids long. The CDR3 loop is CSARDLRNTEAFF. CDR3 bases: TGCAGTGCTAGAGATCTCAGGAACACTGAAGCTTTCTTT.

V is TRBV7-8 and J is TRBJ2-7, with 7 bases fitting TRBD1. The CDR3 contains 13 residues. With 4 bases clipped from V and 6 bases from J, the junction kept 6 bases outside the gene matches. Per the germline V gene, CDR1 is SGHVS and CDR2 is FQNEAQ. The CDR3, as DNA: TGTGCCAGCAGCTATGACAGGGAGATCGAGCAGTACTTC. Translating it yields CASSYDREIEQYF.

Remarks on this clonotype: The CDR3 does not end in the conserved phenylalanine or tryptophan, so this is likely a read error. This chain links TRBV5-5 with TRBJ2-4; 9 bases are a match to TRBD1. From germline, CDR1 is SGHKS and CDR2 YYEKEE (reference sequence). V gave up 3 bases and J gave up 3 bases; unmatched junction bases: 7. This CDR3 contains 16 residues. In nucleotides, the CDR3 is TGTGCCAGCAGCTCCGGGACAGGGTCAGTCAAAAACATTCAGTACCTC. The encoded protein is CASSSGTGSVKNIQYL.

This clonotype showed up many times. This chain connects TRBV12-3 or TRBV12-4 to TRBJ2-7; 7 bases are shared with TRBD1. The CDR3 is 13 amino acids. Losses at the gene ends were 4 bases for V and 4 bases for J; bases not matched to a gene: 4. The CDR3 spells CASSSDRRYEQYF. The CDR3 DNA sequence: TGTGCCAGCAGTTCGGACAGGAGGTACGAGCAGTACTTC.

This clonotype was found many times. This sequence joins TRBV28 and TRBJ1-1; D is ambiguous. The CDR3 contains 13 residues. The V gene's germline CDR1 is MDHEN and CDR2 SYDVKM. Between the trimmed V and J ends, which lost 6 bases and 2 bases, there was a span of 10 bases. CDR3 amino acids: CASSKGFNTEAFF. For the CDR3, the DNA is TGTGCCAGCAGCAAGGGATTCAACACTGAAGCTTTCTTT. The variable domain in full, completed from reference TRBV28 and TRBJ1-1, reads DVKVTQSSRYLVKRTGEKVFLECVQDMDHENMFWYRQDPGLGLRLIYFSYDVKMKEKGDIPEGYSVSREKKERFSLILESASTNQTSMYLCASSKGFNTEAFFGQGTRLTVV.

This chain joins TRBV28 and TRBJ2-7, with 7 bases identical to TRBD2. V shed 5 bases, J shed 2 bases, and the junction held 12 bases outside the gene matches. Germline V gene sequence: CDR1 MDHEN, CDR2 SYDVKM. CDR3 length equals 16 residues. Written as DNA, the CDR3 is TGTGCCAGCAGTCCCGCGGGAGCGGGCGTCCCCTACGAGCAGTACTTC. It codes for CASSPAGAGVPYEQYF.

The table lists this clonotype with many counts. The genes are TRBV30 and TRBJ2-5; the D is unclear. CDR1 and CDR2 (germline): GTSNPN, SVGIG (reference sequence). The CDR3 is 12 amino acids. V gave up 2 bases and J gave up 4 bases, with 8 bases separating them. The CDR3 loop is CAWSRALETQYF. The CDR3 nucleotides are TGTGCCTGGAGTAGGGCTTTAGAGACCCAGTACTTC. Full variable domain (outside the CDR3, taken from reference TRBV30 and TRBJ2-5): SQTIHQWPATLVQPVGSPLSLECTVEGTSNPNLYWYRQAAGRGLQLLFYSVGIGQISSEVPQNLSASRPQDRQFILSSKKLLLSDSGFYLCAWSRALETQYFGPGTRLLVL.

This clonotype showed up just a few times. The CDR3 protein is CASSIRVRETQYF. The CDR3 DNA follows: TGTGCCAGTAGTATAAGGGTTAGAGAGACCCAGTACTTC. The chain has TRBV19 and TRBJ2-5; D not resolved. The V end was cut by 2 bases, the J end by 4 bases, with 8 bases between. The CDR3 contains 13 residues. From germline, CDR1 is LNHDA and CDR2 SQIVND (reference sequence).

This clonotype was recorded only once. The J gene is TRBJ2-3, the V gene TRBV4-3; D gene ambiguous. Deletions cut 1 base from V and 4 bases from J, with 12 bases between. The germline CDR1 and CDR2 sequences are LGHNA and YSLEER. The CDR3 loop spans 15 amino acids. The CDR3 DNA reads as TGCGCCAGCAGCCAAGGGGGATCGGGTCCAGATACGCAGTATTTT. Its translation is CASSQGGSGPDTQYF.